The next 24 T cell receptor beta chains were all read from a single sample in a study of blood T cell repertoires in COVID-19. Sequenced by immunoSEQ multiplex PCR; TCRdb stores in-frame clones only, minus some. The data contain some 200,000 clones, around 86% of them seen just once; the ten biggest clones take up 5.9%. Source material: peripheral blood. The receptors derive from a man aged 80 or over with acute or convalescent COVID-19.

The rearrangement uses TRBV5-4 and TRBJ2-3, with 12 bases aligning to TRBD1. J lost 4 bases, V lost 3 bases, and 18 bases had no gene match. Germline loops: CDR1 SGHNT, CDR2 YYREEE (reference sequence). The CDR3 is 20 amino acids. CDR3 sequence (DNA): TGTGCCAGCAGCTGGGGGACAGGGGGCCCCACTAGGGGGGTTTCAGATACGCAGTATTTT. Translated, it gives CASSWGTGGPTRGVSDTQYF.

The genes are TRBV10-3 and TRBJ2-1; 7 nucleotides line up with TRBD1. CDR1 and CDR2 (germline): ENHRY, SYGVKD. The length of the CDR3 is 14 residues. The ends lost 4 bases at V and 6 bases at J; junction bases unmatched: 6. The CDR3 DNA reads as TGTGCCATCAGTGGTCCCCCAGGGGGCAATGAGCAGTTCTTC. It encodes CAISGPPGGNEQFF.

The CDR3: CASSSARVGTDTQYF. The CDR3 DNA reads as TGTGCCAGCAGCTCCGCGCGGGTGGGCACAGATACGCAGTATTTT. V is TRBV7-2 and J is TRBJ2-3; D is perhaps TRBD2 (5 bases). This CDR3 region has 15 residues. V lost 4 bases, J lost 1 base, and 12 bases lay in between. CDR1 and CDR2 from the germline V gene are SGHTA and FQGNSA. The full variable domain, rest sourced from reference TRBV7-2 and TRBJ2-3, is GAGVSQSPSNKVTEKGKDVELRCDPISGHTALYWYRQSLGQGLEFLIYFQGNSAPDKSGLPSDRFSAERTGGSVSTLTIQRTQQEDSAVYLCASSSARVGTDTQYFGPGTRLTVL.

J is TRBJ1-2 and V is TRBV30; no reliable D call. The CDR3 totals 12 residues. V lost 2 bases, J lost 6 bases, and 10 bases lay in between. CDR1 is GTSNPN, CDR2 SVGIG, per germline (reference sequence). The CDR3 loop is CAWSRQAHGYTF. The CDR3 bases are TGTGCCTGGAGTCGACAAGCTCATGGCTACACCTTC.

The rearrangement links TRBV10-3 to TRBJ1-1, with 9 bases matching TRBD1. With V trimmed by 5 bases and J by 12 bases, 7 bases remained unmatched. The CDR3 contains 12 residues. Germline lookup yields CDR1 ENHRY and CDR2 SYGVKD. The CDR3: CAISPGQGESFF. CDR3 nucleotides: TGTGCCATCAGTCCGGGACAGGGCGAATCTTTCTTT.

The CDR3 here is CASSLGGRDRNTEAFF. The CDR3 DNA follows: TGTGCCAGCAGCTTGGGTGGCCGGGACAGGAACACTGAAGCTTTCTTT. This chain joins TRBV5-4 and TRBJ1-1; 7 bases are a match to TRBD1. The germline CDR1 and CDR2 sequences are SGHNT and YYREEE (reference sequence). The CDR3 totals 16 residues. J was trimmed by 1 base and V by 0 bases; bases with no gene match: 6.

The chain uses TRBV9 and TRBJ1-4, with 8 bases aligning to TRBD1. V shed 2 bases, J shed 3 bases, and the junction held 6 bases outside the gene matches. Germline CDR1 reads SGDLS; CDR2 reads YYNGEE. This CDR3 has 16 amino acids. The CDR3 spells CASSVARGLPNEKLFF. Written as DNA, the CDR3 is TGTGCCAGCAGCGTGGCCAGGGGGCTTCCTAATGAAAAACTGTTTTTT.

The chain couples TRBV2 to TRBJ1-5; no clear D. The CDR3 runs 14 residues. V was cut by 4 bases and J by 5 bases, with 12 bases left in between. From germline, CDR1 is SNHLY and CDR2 FYNNEI. As DNA, the CDR3 is TGTGCCAGCAGTGTGCAAAGCGGGGATCAGCCCCAGCATTTT. Translated, it gives CASSVQSGDQPQHF.

Remarks on this clone: This same CDR3 is encoded by further DNA sequences in the sample. The rearrangement joins TRBV4-1 to TRBJ2-1; 8 nucleotides line up with TRBD2. With 1 base clipped from V and 0 bases from J, the junction kept 5 bases outside the gene matches. This CDR3 has 17 amino acids. Germline CDR1 MGHRA, CDR2 YSYEKL. The CDR3 protein is CASSQGLARSSYNEQFF. In nucleotides, the CDR3 is TGCGCCAGCAGCCAAGGACTAGCGAGGAGCTCCTACAATGAGCAGTTCTTC.

This rearrangement joins TRBV15 to TRBJ1-4, with D maybe TRBD1 (5 bases). Between the trimmed V and J ends, which lost 1 base and 4 bases, there was a span of 10 bases. In germline, CDR1 is LNHNV, CDR2 YYDKDF (reference sequence). The CDR3 spans 15 residues. The CDR3: CATSRAGPINEKLFF. CDR3 DNA sequence: TGTGCCACCAGCAGAGCAGGGCCTATTAATGAAAAACTGTTTTTT.

The chain joins TRBV5-1 to TRBJ2-1; TRBD2 agrees at 11 bases. With V trimmed by 0 bases and J by 4 bases, 3 bases remained unmatched. The CDR3 consists of 16 residues. The germline CDR1 and CDR2 sequences are SGHRS and YFSETQ. The CDR3 bases are TGCGCCAGCAGCTTGGGACTAGCGGGACTTTACAATGAGCAGTTCTTC. It is translated as CASSLGLAGLYNEQFF.

This chain uses TRBV10-1 with TRBJ2-7, with 7 nucleotides matching TRBD1. This CDR3 has 14 amino acids. CDR1 and CDR2 from the germline V gene are WNHNN and SYGVQD (reference sequence). V shed 0 bases, J shed 5 bases, and the junction held 4 bases outside the gene matches. The DNA of the CDR3 is TGCGCCAGCAGTGAGTCGAGGGGGCGCAACGAGCAGTACGTC. This translates into CASSESRGRNEQYV.

V gene TRBV6-5 combines with J gene TRBJ1-5; D may be TRBD1 (5 bases). The germline V and J ends were trimmed by 5 bases and 4 bases, with 12 bases remaining between them. The length of the CDR3 is 14 residues. Germline loops: CDR1 MNHEY, CDR2 SVGAGI. The CDR3 nucleotides read TGTGCCAGCAGTCGGGGGGTTGGTAATCAGCCCCAGCATTTT. Amino acid sequence: CASSRGVGNQPQHF.

The rearrangement uses TRBV6-5 and TRBJ1-1; 7 bases are a match to TRBD1. V gave up 2 bases and J gave up 1 base; unmatched junction bases: 4. The CDR3 contains 15 residues. The germline gives CDR1 MNHEY, CDR2 SVGAGI. The CDR3 sequence is CASSYEGQKNTEAFF. The DNA for the CDR3 is TGTGCCAGCAGTTACGAGGGACAGAAGAACACTGAAGCTTTCTTT.

The chain recombines TRBV19 with TRBJ1-5; D not resolved. Trimming took 5 bases from V and 0 from J, leaving 14 bases between them. This CDR3 is built from 16 residues. Germline CDR1 LNHDA, CDR2 SQIVND (reference sequence). CDR3 DNA sequence: TGTGCCAGTAGTCCCGGAGCTGGCTATAGCAATCAGCCCCAGCATTTT. Translated, it gives CASSPGAGYSNQPQHF.

This chain uses TRBV28 with TRBJ1-4; D gene unclear. Germline V gene lookup returns CDR1 MDHEN and CDR2 SYDVKM. V lost 4 bases and J lost 0, with 3 bases in between. This CDR3 region has 13 residues. This chain's CDR3 is CASSSATNEKLFF. CDR3 in DNA: TGTGCCAGCAGTTCCGCAACTAATGAAAAACTGTTTTTT.

The rearrangement joins TRBV6-6 to TRBJ1-1; D not certain. The V and J ends lost 5 bases and 1 base respectively, with 11 bases between them. CDR3 length equals 14 residues. Germline lookup yields CDR1 MNHNY and CDR2 SVGAGI (reference sequence). CDR3 region: CASSPYIRNTEAFF. Written as DNA, the CDR3 is TGTGCCAGCAGTCCGTACATTCGGAACACTGAAGCTTTCTTT.

This chain uses TRBV3-1 (or the pseudogene TRBV3-2) with TRBJ1-6, with D hard to call. The CDR3 runs 12 residues. Between the trimmed V and J ends, which lost 1 base and 13 bases, there was a span of 8 bases. Germline CDR1 LGHDT, CDR2 YNNKEL (reference sequence). CDR3 sequence reads: CASSQGPTPLHF. CDR3 sequence (DNA): TGTGCCAGCAGCCAAGGGCCAACCCCCCTCCACTTT.

The V call is TRBV27, the J call TRBJ1-2; the D is unclear. V gave up 0 bases and J gave up 4 bases, with 9 bases separating them. This CDR3 is 14 amino acids long. CDR1 and CDR2 from the germline V gene are MNHEY and SMNVEV (reference sequence). This CDR3 is CASSLSGQAYGYTF. CDR3 bases: TGTGCCAGCAGTTTATCAGGTCAGGCCTATGGCTACACCTTC.

This clone was observed a handful of times. The V gene is TRBV28, the J gene TRBJ2-7, with 7 bases fitting TRBD1. CDR1 and CDR2 (germline): MDHEN, SYDVKM. V trimming: 7 bases; J trimming: 4 bases; junction bases outside the gene matches: 4. The CDR3 is made up of 12 amino acids. The CDR3 DNA sequence: TGTGCCAGCAACAGGGGATCATACGAGCAGTACTTC. This translates into CASNRGSYEQYF.

The sample holds a few counts of this clone. The V and J genes are TRBV2 and TRBJ2-1; TRBD1 matches 8 bases. There are 14 residues in the CDR3. Germline V lookup: CDR1 SNHLY, CDR2 FYNNEI. The V segment lost 7 bases and the J segment 5 bases; nucleotides outside the gene matches: 7. Written as DNA, the CDR3 is TGTGCCAGCAACCACCGGGACAGGAACAATGAGCAGTTCTTC. The encoded protein is CASNHRDRNNEQFF.

This clone has more than one count but fewer than ten. The genes are TRBV5-6 and TRBJ1-6, with D unclear. Germline lookup yields CDR1 SGHDT and CDR2 YYEEEE. The CDR3 extends over 14 amino acids. Trimming removed 2 bases at V and 6 bases at J, with 9 bases between. The CDR3 DNA sequence: TGTGCCAGCAGCTTTCAGAGGAGTAATTCACCCCTCCACTTT. This gives the protein CASSFQRSNSPLHF.

In nucleotides, the CDR3 is TGTGCCAGCAGCTTAGCAGCTAGCGGCGGAGGGAATGAGCAGTTCTTC. Translated, it gives CASSLAASGGGNEQFF. The chain joins TRBV7-8 to TRBJ2-1; 7 positions agree with TRBD2. Losses at the gene ends were 0 bases for V and 7 bases for J; bases not matched to a gene: 9. The CDR3 loop spans 16 amino acids. Germline V gene lookup returns CDR1 SGHVS and CDR2 FQNEAQ.

Details on this clone: At one end the junction does not follow the germline gene, possibly because of a read error. J is TRBJ2-5 and V is TRBV30; TRBD1 matches at 9 bases. The V gene's germline CDR1 is GTSNPN and CDR2 SVGIG (reference sequence). The CDR3 is 12 residues long. As DNA, the CDR3 is TGTGCCTGGAGTGGACAGGGGGTTGGTCTCCACTTC. It codes for CAWSGQGVGLHF.